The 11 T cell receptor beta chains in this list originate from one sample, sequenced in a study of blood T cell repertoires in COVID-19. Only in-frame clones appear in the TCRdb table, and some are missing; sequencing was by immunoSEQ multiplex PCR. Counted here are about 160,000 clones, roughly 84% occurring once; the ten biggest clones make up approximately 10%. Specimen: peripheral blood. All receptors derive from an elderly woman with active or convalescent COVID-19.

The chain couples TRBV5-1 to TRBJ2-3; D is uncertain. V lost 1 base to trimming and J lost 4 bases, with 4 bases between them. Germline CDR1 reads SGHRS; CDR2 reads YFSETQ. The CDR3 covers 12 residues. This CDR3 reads CASSLLADTQYF. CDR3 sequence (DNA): TGCGCCAGCAGCTTGTTAGCAGATACGCAGTATTTT.

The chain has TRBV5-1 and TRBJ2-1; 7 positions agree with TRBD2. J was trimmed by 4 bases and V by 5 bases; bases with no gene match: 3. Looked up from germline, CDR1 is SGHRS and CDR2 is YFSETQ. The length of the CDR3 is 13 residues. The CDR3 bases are TGCGCCAGCAGTCTAGCGGTATACAATGAGCAGTTCTTC. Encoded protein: CASSLAVYNEQFF.

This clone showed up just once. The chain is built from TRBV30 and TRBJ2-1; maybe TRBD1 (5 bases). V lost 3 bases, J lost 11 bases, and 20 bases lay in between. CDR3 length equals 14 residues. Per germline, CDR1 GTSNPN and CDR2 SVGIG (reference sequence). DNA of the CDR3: TGTGCCTGGAGCCGTCAGGTGGGGCGTCCCAAGCAGTTCTTC. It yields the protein CAWSRQVGRPKQFF.

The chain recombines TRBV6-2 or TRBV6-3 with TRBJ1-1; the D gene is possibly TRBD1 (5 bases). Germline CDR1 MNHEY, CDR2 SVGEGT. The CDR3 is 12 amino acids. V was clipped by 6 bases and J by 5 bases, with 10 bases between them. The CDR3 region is CASSRGGTEAFF. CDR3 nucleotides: TGTGCCAGCAGCCGGGGGGGGACTGAAGCTTTCTTT.

The CDR3, as DNA: TGCGCCAGCAGCCAAGACCAGGGGCAAGGCGAGCAGTACTTC. This codes for CASSQDQGQGEQYF. The genes are TRBV4-1 and TRBJ2-7; D might be TRBD1 (6 bases). With 0 bases removed from V and 6 bases from J, the gap between germline ends came to 12 bases. Germline lookup yields CDR1 MGHRA and CDR2 YSYEKL. The CDR3 is 14 amino acids.

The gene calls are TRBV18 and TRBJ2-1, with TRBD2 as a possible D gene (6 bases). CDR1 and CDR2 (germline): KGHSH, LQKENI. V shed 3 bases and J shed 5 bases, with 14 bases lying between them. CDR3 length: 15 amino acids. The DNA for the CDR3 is TGTGCCAGCTCACCCGGAGTAGCGGAGGACAATGAGCAGTTCTTC. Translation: CASSPGVAEDNEQFF.

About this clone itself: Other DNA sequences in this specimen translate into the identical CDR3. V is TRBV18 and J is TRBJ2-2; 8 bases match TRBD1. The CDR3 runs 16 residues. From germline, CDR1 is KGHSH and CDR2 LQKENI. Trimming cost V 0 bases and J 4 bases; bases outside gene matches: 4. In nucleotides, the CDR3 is TGTGCCAGCTCACCACCTGGACAGGGTGGCACCGGGGAGCTGTTTTTT. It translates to CASSPPGQGGTGELFF.

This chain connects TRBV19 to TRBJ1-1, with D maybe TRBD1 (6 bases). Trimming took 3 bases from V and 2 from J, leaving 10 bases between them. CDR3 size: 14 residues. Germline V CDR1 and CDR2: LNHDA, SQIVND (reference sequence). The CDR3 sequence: CASSIPTGNTEAFF. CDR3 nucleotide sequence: TGTGCCAGTAGTATCCCGACAGGAAACACTGAAGCTTTCTTT.

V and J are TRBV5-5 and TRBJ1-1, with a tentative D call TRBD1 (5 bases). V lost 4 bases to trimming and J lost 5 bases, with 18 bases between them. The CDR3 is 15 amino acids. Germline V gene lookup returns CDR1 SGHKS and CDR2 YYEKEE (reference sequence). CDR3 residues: CASSPQAGGGTEAFF. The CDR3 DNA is TGTGCCAGCAGCCCGCAGGCGGGGGGTGGTACTGAAGCTTTCTTT.

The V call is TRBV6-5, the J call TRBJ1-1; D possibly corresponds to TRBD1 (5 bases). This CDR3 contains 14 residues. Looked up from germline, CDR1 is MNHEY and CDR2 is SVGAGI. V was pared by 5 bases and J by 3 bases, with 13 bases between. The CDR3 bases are TGTGCCAGCAGTATCCGGGGGGGAGACACTGAAGCTTTCTTT. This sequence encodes CASSIRGGDTEAFF.

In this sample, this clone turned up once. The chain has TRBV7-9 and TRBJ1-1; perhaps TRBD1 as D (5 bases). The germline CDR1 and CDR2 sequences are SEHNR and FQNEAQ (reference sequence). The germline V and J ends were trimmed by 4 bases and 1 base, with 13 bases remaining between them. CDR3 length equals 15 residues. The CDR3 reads CASSWASGGNTEAFF. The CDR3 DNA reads TGTGCCAGCAGCTGGGCTTCCGGGGGGAACACTGAAGCTTTCTTT.